This TCR beta chain was recovered during a study of T cell responses to AZD1222 COVID-19 vaccine. Study details: Doses given second, at about 4 or about 12 weeks, were pooled.

V lost 6 bases, J lost 0 bases, and 11 bases lay in between. CDR1 and CDR2 from the germline V gene are SQVTM and ANQGSEA. The CDR3 is made up of 13 amino acids. Generated by immunoSEQ multiplex PCR, the TCRdb table keeps only in-frame clones and is missing some. The profile shows about 160,000 clones, roughly 90% of them singletons. Regarding the study as a whole: The study reported that nearly half of spike-specific TCRs target unmutated variant regions. Most donors were white British, females outnumbered males, and clonal diversity was possibly underestimated. The study found vaccine-associated CD4 TCRs spanning spike, dominant at 160-218 and 743-854.

With respect to this clone: The antigen remains undetermined.

V is TRBV29-1 and J is TRBJ1-1; no clear D gene. The sample was peripheral blood, taken on day 0 of AZD1222 vaccination. This clonotype was obtained from an adult in good health. The CDR3: CSVAGEVNTEAFF. As DNA, the CDR3 is TGCAGCGTCGCCGGGGAGGTGAACACTGAAGCTTTCTTT.